This T cell receptor beta chain was retrieved from a study of blood T cell repertoires in COVID-19. Turning to the study itself: Sites in the United States, Italy and Spain provided acute and convalescent COVID-19 samples.

Germline lookup yields CDR1 LNHDA and CDR2 SQIVND (reference sequence). The CDR3 loop spans 14 amino acids. Deletions cut 4 bases from V and 3 bases from J, with 13 bases between. Authors' data handling: Amplified reference gene primers provided the basis for estimating nucleated cell counts. Data came from immunoSEQ multiplex PCR; TCRdb stores just in-frame clones and leaves some out. V, J and clone size are taken as reported in that table, and D and trimming were inferred from the DNA itself. Counted here are 70,000 to 80,000 clones, 90% to 95% occurring once; the ten biggest clones make up roughly 6.1%.

The source of this sequence is a human donor in a cohort sampled during active COVID-19. The chain couples TRBV19 to TRBJ2-7; tentatively, D is TRBD1 (5 bases). Material: peripheral blood. The CDR3 protein is CASSRGRDFYEQYF. The CDR3 bases are TGTGCCAGTAGTAGGGGCAGGGATTTCTACGAGCAGTACTTC. The complete variable domain, with remaining parts taken from reference TRBV19 and TRBJ2-7, reads DGGITQSPKYLFRKEGQNVTLSCEQNLNHDAMYWYRQDPGQGLRLIYYSQIVNDFQKGDIAEGYSVSREKKESFPLTVTSAQKNPTAFYLCASSRGRDFYEQYFGPGTRLTVT.